The TCR beta chain under discussion was sequenced for a study of blood T cell repertoires in COVID-19. Trimming left V 5 bases short and J 6 bases short, with 19 bases between. The germline V gene has CDR1 SEHNR and CDR2 FQNEAQ (reference sequence). This CDR3 spans 15 amino acids. This clone came up a few times. Measured with immunoSEQ multiplex PCR; TCRdb has only the in-frame clones, and not every one. The table shows about 270,000 clones, with 91% occurring only once. The clonotype was recovered from a person aged 18-29 years with COVID-19, enrolled during active disease. The sequencing sample was made of peripheral blood. V gene TRBV7-9 combines with J gene TRBJ1-2; possibly TRBD1 for D (6 bases). CDR3 coding DNA: TGTGCCAGCAGCGCCACGGACAGCCCGGTCGATGGCTACACCTTC. Translation: CASSATDSPVDGYTF.